Here is one T cell receptor beta chain with its context. With a duration under 2 months, the hyperthyroidism was newly diagnosed in patients aged 18 to 65. This sample is part of a study of T cells in Graves' hyperthyroidism and ophthalmopathy. The CDR3 contains 17 residues. Germline V gene lookup returns CDR1 KGHDR and CDR2 SFDVKD. The V gene lost 4 bases and the J gene lost 5 bases, with 19 bases spanning the gap. Researchers amplified the TCR beta CDR3 regions from RNA transcripts. First-round RT-PCR of the TCR CDR3 relied on the HTBI primer set. TCRdb reanalysed the multiplex PCR reads using MiXCR and keeps one entry per CDR3 protein. The table lists around 340,000 distinct CDR3 sequences, about 17% of them singletons.

The V call is TRBV24-1, the J call TRBJ2-2; TRBD2 is a possible D gene (5 bases). This receptor was obtained from a woman aged 25-40 years with Graves' hyperthyroidism that later progressed to Graves' ophthalmopathy. Sequencing was carried out using blood. The DNA of the CDR3 is TGTGCCACCAGTGAACAAACACGGGGAGTGGGGACCGGGGAGCTGTTTTTT. Its translation: CATSEQTRGVGTGELFF.